These 6 T cell receptor beta chains originate from one sample sequenced in a study of vaccination and CD4 T cells after COVID-19. Treatment reported: approximately 11-day PBMC culture with coronavirus spike peptide pools or control peptides (ViraFEST assay). These receptors' targets are unknown. The study sequenced cultured CD4+ T cell DNA using the Oncomine TCR Beta short-read assay. TCRdb reprocessed the PCR reads with MiXCR, giving one entry per CDR3 protein. The sample has more than 9,500 distinct CDR3 sequences; around 50% are singletons. Sample: CD4+ T cells from blood, cultured in vitro. The receptors come from a human donor who had recovered from COVID-19.

The chain links TRBV2 to TRBJ1-5, with D unresolved. V dropped 7 bases and J dropped 1 base, with 11 bases sitting between them. Germline CDR1 SNHLY, CDR2 FYNNEI. The CDR3 runs to 14 residues. For the CDR3, the DNA is TGTGCCAGCACCGTGGAGGGCAGCAATCAGCCCCAGCATTTT. This gives the protein CASTVEGSNQPQHF. Full variable domain (missing parts from reference TRBV2 and TRBJ1-5): EPEVTQTPSHQVTQMGQEVILRCVPISNHLYFYWYRQILGQKVEFLVSFYNNEISEKSEIFDDQFSVERPDGSNFTLKIRSTKLEDSAMYFCASTVEGSNQPQHFGDGTRLSIL.

Only one count was recorded for this clonotype. The CDR3 nucleotides read TGTGCCAGCAGCCCTTCCCTGTTTAGCGACTACCCCTACGAGCAGTACTTC. Translated: CASSPSLFSDYPYEQYF. The V and J genes are TRBV9 and TRBJ2-7; D might be TRBD2 (5 bases). V gave up 4 bases and J gave up 2 bases, with 22 bases separating them. The CDR3 length is 17 residues. Per the germline V gene, CDR1 is SGDLS and CDR2 is YYNGEE.

This chain connects TRBV18 to TRBJ2-5; a possible D gene is TRBD1 (7 bases). Trimming cost V 6 bases and J 4 bases, with 15 bases left between them. CDR3 length: 14 amino acids. Looked up from germline, CDR1 is KGHSH and CDR2 is LQKENI. The CDR3 nucleotides read TGTGCCAGCTCCCGCAGACAGGGAGGAGAGACCCAGTACTTC. As protein: CASSRRQGGETQYF.

This clonotype was counted between two and nine times. V is TRBV6-1 and J is TRBJ1-2; D perhaps matches TRBD1 (5 bases). CDR1 and CDR2 from the germline V gene are MNHNS and SASEGT. The CDR3 runs to 14 residues. V lost 8 bases and J 7 bases, leaving 20 bases between the germline ends. The CDR3 DNA reads TGTGCCAGCCAAGTGGGGGGAATGATGGGTGGCTACACCTTC. Amino acid sequence: CASQVGGMMGGYTF.

This clonotype has a handful of counts. The V gene is TRBV7-2, the J gene TRBJ2-3; 9 bases are a match to TRBD2. The CDR3 is 17 amino acids. V was clipped by 2 bases and J by 4 bases; unmatched bases: 10. Germline lookup yields CDR1 SGHTA and CDR2 FQGNSA. CDR3 in DNA: TGTGCCAGCAGCTTACGGCCGGCGGCGGGAGGGTCAGATACGCAGTATTTT. It codes for CASSLRPAAGGSDTQYF.

J is TRBJ1-1 and V is TRBV15; a possible D gene is TRBD1 (5 bases). Germline values: CDR1 LNHNV, CDR2 YYDKDF (reference sequence). Trimming removed 5 bases from V and 0 bases from J, with 19 bases in between. CDR3 size: 17 residues. The DNA of the CDR3 is TGTGCCACCAGCCTACCCTATCAGGCAGGGATGAACACTGAAGCTTTCTTT. As protein: CATSLPYQAGMNTEAFF.